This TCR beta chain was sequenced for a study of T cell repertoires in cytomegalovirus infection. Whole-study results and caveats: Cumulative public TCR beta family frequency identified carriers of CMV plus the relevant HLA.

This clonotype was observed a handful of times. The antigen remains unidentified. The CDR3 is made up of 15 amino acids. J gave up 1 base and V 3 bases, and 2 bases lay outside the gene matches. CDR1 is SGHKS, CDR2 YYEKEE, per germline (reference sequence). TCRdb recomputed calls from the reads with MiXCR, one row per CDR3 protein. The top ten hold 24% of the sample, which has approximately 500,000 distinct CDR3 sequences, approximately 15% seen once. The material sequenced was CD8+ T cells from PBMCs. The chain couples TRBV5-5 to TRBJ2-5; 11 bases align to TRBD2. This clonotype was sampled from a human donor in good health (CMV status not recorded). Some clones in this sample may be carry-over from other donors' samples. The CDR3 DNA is TGTGCCAGCAGCTGGACTAGCGGGTCCCAAGAGACCCAGTACTTC. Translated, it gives CASSWTSGSQETQYF.